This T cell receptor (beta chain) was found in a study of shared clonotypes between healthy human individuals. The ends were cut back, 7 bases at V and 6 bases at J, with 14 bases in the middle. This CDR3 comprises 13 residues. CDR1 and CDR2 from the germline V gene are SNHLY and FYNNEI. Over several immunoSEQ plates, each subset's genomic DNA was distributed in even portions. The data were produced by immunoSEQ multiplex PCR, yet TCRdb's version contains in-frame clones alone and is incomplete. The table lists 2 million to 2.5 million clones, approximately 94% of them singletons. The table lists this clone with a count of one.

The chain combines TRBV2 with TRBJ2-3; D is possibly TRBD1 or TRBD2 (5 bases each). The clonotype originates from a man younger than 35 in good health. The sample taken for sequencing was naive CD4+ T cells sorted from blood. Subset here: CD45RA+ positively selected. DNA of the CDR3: TGTGCCAGCATGGACTGGGGGTCCGATACGCAGTATTTT. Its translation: CASMDWGSDTQYF.